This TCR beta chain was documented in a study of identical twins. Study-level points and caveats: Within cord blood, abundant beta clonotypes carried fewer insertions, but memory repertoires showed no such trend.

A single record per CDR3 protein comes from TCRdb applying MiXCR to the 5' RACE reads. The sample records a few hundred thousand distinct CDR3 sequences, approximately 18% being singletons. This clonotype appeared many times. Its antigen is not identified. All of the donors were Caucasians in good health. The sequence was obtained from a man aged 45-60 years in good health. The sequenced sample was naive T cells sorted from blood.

The CDR3 region has the DNA TGCAGTGCTAGCGGTATGGCCACCGGGGAGCTGTTTTTT. Protein: CSASGMATGELFF. This chain uses TRBV20-1 with TRBJ2-2; D gene uncertain. The ends were cut back, 3 bases at V and 4 bases at J, with 9 bases in the middle. Germline CDR1 and CDR2: DFQATT and SNEGSKA (reference sequence). The CDR3 has 13 residues.